There are many counts of the clone carrying this T cell receptor (beta chain). No antigen is known for it. Pregnant or lactating patients were excluded, as were those with uncontrolled infection or other autoimmune disease. Thyroid ultrasound, orbital computed tomography, clinical symptoms, and serum thyroxine and TRAb underpinned diagnoses. This sample is part of a study of T cells in Graves' hyperthyroidism and ophthalmopathy. Amplification of TCR beta CDR3 regions was performed using RNA transcripts as template. The HTBI primer set drove a first-round RT-PCR of the TCR CDR3. TCRdb itself ran the multiplex PCR reads through MiXCR, one entry per CDR3 protein. The repertoire consists of 620,000 or so distinct CDR3 sequences, with about 15% occurring once and the leading ten covering around 12%. The V end lost 5 bases, the J end lost 2 bases, and 16 bases lay between the germline ends. Germline CDR1 and CDR2: LGHNT and FRNRAP. CDR3 length: 16 amino acids.

Study-wide points: Clonotypes that were expanded in thyroid above 0.001 mostly appeared in blood too. The model predicted ophthalmopathy a median around 6.5 months before onset.

The sample consisted of blood. The V and J genes are TRBV12-5 and TRBJ2-4; D perhaps matches TRBD2 (5 bases). The clonotype was recovered from a woman between 45 and 60 years old with Graves' ophthalmopathy. The CDR3 sequence is CASGPGSGISKNIQYF. CDR3 DNA: TGTGCTAGTGGTCCGGGGAGTGGGATATCCAAAAACATTCAGTACTTC.